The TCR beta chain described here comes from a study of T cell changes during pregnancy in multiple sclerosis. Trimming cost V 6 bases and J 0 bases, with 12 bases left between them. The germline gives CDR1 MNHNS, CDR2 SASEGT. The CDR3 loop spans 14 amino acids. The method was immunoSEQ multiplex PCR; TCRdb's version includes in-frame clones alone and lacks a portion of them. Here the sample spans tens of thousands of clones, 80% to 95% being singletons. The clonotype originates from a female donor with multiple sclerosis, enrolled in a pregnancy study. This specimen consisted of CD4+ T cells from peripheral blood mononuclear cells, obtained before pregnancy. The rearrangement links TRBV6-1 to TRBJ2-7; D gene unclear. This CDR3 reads CASRTTQSSYEQYF. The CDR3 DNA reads TGTGCCAGCAGAACTACCCAGAGCTCCTACGAGCAGTACTTC.